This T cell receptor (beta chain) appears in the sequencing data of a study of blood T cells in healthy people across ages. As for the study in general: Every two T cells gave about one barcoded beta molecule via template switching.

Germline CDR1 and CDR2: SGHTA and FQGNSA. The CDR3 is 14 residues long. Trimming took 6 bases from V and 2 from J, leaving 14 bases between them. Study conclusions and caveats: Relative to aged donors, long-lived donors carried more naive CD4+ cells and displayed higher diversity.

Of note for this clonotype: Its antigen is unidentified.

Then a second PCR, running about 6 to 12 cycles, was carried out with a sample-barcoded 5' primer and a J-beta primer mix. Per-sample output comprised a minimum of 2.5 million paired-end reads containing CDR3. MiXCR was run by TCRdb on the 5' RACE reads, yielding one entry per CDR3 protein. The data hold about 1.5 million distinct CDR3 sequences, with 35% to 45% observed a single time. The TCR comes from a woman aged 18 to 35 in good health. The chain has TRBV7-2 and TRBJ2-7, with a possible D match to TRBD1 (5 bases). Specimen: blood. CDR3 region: CASSLKGPAYEQYF. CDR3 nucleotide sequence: TGTGCCAGCAGTTTAAAGGGGCCCGCCTACGAGCAGTACTTC.